The present entry profiles one TCR beta chain with its context. Its specificity is not known. The junction shows a germline mismatch at one end, possibly a read error. This sample's RNA came from whole unsorted tissue. The normal lung tissue was taken more than 3 cm from the tumor edge. This sample was included in a study of tumor and adjacent non-tumor tissue in lung cancer. Notes on the study in general: Significantly higher TCR diversity was found in tumor than normal lung.

Three rounds of nested PCR, following a modified ARM-PCR protocol, produced the TCRbeta library. TCRdb recomputed calls from the multiplex PCR reads with MiXCR, one row per CDR3 protein. The sample holds about 48,000 distinct CDR3 sequences, more than 55% seen once. Germline V gene data show CDR1 as LGHNA and CDR2 as YNFKEQ. CDR3 length: 14 residues. Sequencing input: distant non-tumor lung tissue. This receptor was obtained from a woman aged 70-85 years with non-small cell lung cancer. V gene TRBV4-2 combines with J gene TRBJ2-2, with 8 bases identical to TRBD1. This chain's CDR3 is CASDQGAVTGELFF. As DNA, the CDR3 is TGTGCCAGCGACCAGGGGGCAGTAACCGGGGAACTGTTTTTT.